This TCR beta chain was captured by sequencing in a study of blood T cell repertoires in COVID-19. Whole-study context: The United States, Italy and Spain provided the acute and convalescent COVID-19 samples. Nucleic acid was either cDNA or gDNA, and it came from T cells, B-cell-depleted T cells, or PBMCs.

Per the original data handling: Nucleated cell counts were estimated from reference gene primer amplification. Assay used: immunoSEQ multiplex PCR; TCRdb lists only in-frame clones, some missing. V, J and clone size derive from that table, while D and trimming were established from the DNA sequence. This sample carries 75,000 to 95,000 clones, roughly 80% of them seen once, and the ten largest clones take approximately 34%. Recruited during active infection, patients (from Seattle) were subsequently followed longitudinally. V was cut by 1 base and J by 4 bases, with 8 bases left in between. The germline V gene encodes CDR1 LGHDT and CDR2 YNNKEL (reference sequence). CDR3 length: 14 residues.

This sequence joins TRBV3-1 (or the pseudogene TRBV3-2) and TRBJ1-5; no reliable D call. The TCR comes from a man aged 60 to 69 with COVID-19, enrolled during active disease. Sample: peripheral blood. The CDR3 nucleotides read TGTGCCAGCAGCCAAGGGAGGGCTAATCAGCCCCAGCATTTT. Translated, it gives CASSQGRANQPQHF.